Reported below is one T cell receptor (beta chain). The data derive from a study of technical replicates of blood from several donors. Some clones are missing from TCRdb's copy, which holds only in-frame ones; the method was immunoSEQ multiplex PCR. The sample contains 65,000 to 85,000 clones, approximately 90% of which appear only once. Germline assignment: CDR1 LNHDA and CDR2 SQIVND (reference sequence). Trimming pared 1 base from V and 0 bases from J, leaving 10 bases between. The CDR3 contains 15 residues. J is TRBJ2-7 and V is TRBV19; TRBD2 might be the D (6 bases). The sequenced sample was T cells isolated from PBMCs. This TCR derives from a human donor in good health. CDR3 in amino acids: CASSIGGGSSYEQYF. CDR3 in DNA: TGTGCCAGTAGTATAGGCGGAGGGAGCTCCTACGAGCAGTACTTC.